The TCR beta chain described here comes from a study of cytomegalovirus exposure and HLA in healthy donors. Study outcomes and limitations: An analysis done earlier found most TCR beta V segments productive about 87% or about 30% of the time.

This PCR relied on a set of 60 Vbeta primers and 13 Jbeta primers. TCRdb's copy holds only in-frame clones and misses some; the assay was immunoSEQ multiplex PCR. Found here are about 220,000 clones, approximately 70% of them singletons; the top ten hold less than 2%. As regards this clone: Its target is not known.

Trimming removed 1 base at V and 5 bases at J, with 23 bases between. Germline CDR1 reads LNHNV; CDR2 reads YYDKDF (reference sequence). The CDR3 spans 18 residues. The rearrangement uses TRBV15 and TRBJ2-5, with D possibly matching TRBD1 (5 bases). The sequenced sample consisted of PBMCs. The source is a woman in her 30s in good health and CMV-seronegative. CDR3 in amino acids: CATSRGGLGPVFSETQYF. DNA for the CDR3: TGTGCCACCAGCAGAGGGGGCCTGGGGCCGGTTTTTAGCGAGACCCAGTACTTC.